The rows below give T cell receptor beta chains drawn from one sample of a study of T cell responses to AZD1222 COVID-19 vaccine. Produced via immunoSEQ multiplex PCR; TCRdb's table is partial and in-frame only. The sample carries 90,000 to 130,000 clones, around 81% recorded once. This sample comprised peripheral blood, obtained on day 0 of AZD1222 vaccination. These receptors were collected from an adult in good health. Each CDR3 is given without its conserved first and last residue. The order of the fields is J gene, V gene, CDR3 protein.

TRBJ2-3 | TRBV3-1/TRBV3-2 | ASSQDPGASTDTQY
TRBJ1-1 | TRBV4-1 | ASSQESHLPNTEAF
TRBJ1-2 | TRBV5-1 | ASSRADFSGYT
TRBJ1-4 | TRBV6-5 | ASSYSTTVGDEKLF
TRBJ2-3 | TRBV5-1 | ASSLEGRDTQY
TRBJ1-6 | TRBV7-2 | ASSPSQGANSPLH
TRBJ2-7 | TRBV7-2 | ASSLVYRAYEQY
TRBJ1-5 | TRBV28 | ASRMSNQPQH
TRBJ2-1 | TRBV4-3 | ASSQGLPGQGAPEQF
TRBJ2-6 | TRBV3-1/TRBV3-2 | ASSFRRAGANVLT
TRBJ2-3 | TRBV6-4 | ASRKGTGLSTDTQY
TRBJ2-3 | TRBV11-3 | ASSWGGSTDTQY
TRBJ1-1 | TRBV12-3/TRBV12-4 | ASSPRAGTEAF
TRBJ1-6 | TRBV9 | ASSVRAGQNSPLH
TRBJ1-2 | TRBV19 | ASSIGGINYGYT
TRBJ1-2 | TRBV13 | ASSLLYGYT